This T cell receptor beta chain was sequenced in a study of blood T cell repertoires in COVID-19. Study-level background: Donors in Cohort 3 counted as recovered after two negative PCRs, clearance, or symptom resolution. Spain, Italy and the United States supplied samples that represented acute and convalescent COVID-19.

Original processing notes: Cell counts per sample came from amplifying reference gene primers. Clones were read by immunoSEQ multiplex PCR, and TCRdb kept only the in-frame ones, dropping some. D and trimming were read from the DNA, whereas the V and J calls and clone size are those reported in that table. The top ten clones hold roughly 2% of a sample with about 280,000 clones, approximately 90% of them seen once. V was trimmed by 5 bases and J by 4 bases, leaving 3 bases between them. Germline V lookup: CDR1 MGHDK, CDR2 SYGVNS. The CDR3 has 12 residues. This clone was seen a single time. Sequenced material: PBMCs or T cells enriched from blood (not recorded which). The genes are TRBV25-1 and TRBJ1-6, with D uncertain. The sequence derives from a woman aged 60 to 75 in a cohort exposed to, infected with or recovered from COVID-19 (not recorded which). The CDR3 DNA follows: TGTGCCAGCAGTCTTTATAATTCACCCCTCCACTTT. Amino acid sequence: CASSLYNSPLHF.